These 2 T cell receptor beta chains originate from one sample sequenced in a study of T cells in narcolepsy. Method: immunoSEQ multiplex PCR; TCRdb's copy keeps in-frame clones and lacks some. The data contain tens of thousands of clones, approximately 85% of them singletons. What was sequenced was memory (CD45RA-) CD4+ T cells from blood. Source of these receptors: a human donor in good health.

The chain has TRBV5-1 and TRBJ1-4, with D uncertain. This CDR3 region has 14 residues. The V end was cut by 1 base, the J end by 4 bases, with 8 bases between. Per the germline V gene, CDR1 is SGHRS and CDR2 is YFSETQ. The CDR3 is CASSLSSINEKLFF. The DNA of the CDR3 is TGCGCCAGCAGCTTGAGTAGCATTAATGAAAAACTGTTTTTT.

The chain recombines TRBV28 with TRBJ2-3; D is ambiguous. With 5 bases removed from V and 2 bases from J, the gap between germline ends came to 14 bases. From germline, CDR1 is MDHEN and CDR2 SYDVKM. The CDR3 runs to 15 residues. CDR3 nucleotide sequence: TGTGCCAGCAGTCTACCGAGTGCTCACACAGATACGCAGTATTTT. This sequence encodes CASSLPSAHTDTQYF.